Shown below are 5 T cell receptor beta chains from a single sample sequenced in a study of cytomegalovirus exposure and HLA in healthy donors. It was with 60 Vbeta and 13 Jbeta primers that the PCR ran. Sequencing was performed with immunoSEQ multiplex PCR; in TCRdb, only in-frame clones are kept and a portion is missing. The data contain about 160,000 clones, 85% of them singletons. Sequencing was performed on PBMCs. All receptors derive from a boy younger than 10 in good health and CMV-seronegative.

This clone was recorded a few times. The genes are TRBV2 and TRBJ2-3; maybe TRBD2 (5 bases). V gave up 1 base and J gave up 6 bases, with 8 bases separating them. The germline gives CDR1 SNHLY, CDR2 FYNNEI. The CDR3 totals 13 residues. CDR3 loop: CASSEDWEDTQYF. CDR3 DNA: TGTGCCAGCAGTGAAGATTGGGAGGATACGCAGTATTTT.

The rearrangement uses TRBV2 and TRBJ2-3, with 10 bases fitting TRBD2. The junction had 8 bases not matched to a gene; V was cut back by 6 bases and J by 5 bases. Germline CDR1 is SNHLY and CDR2 is FYNNEI. The CDR3 sequence is 15 residues long. The CDR3 DNA is TGTGCCAGCAGCGCGGGACTAGCGAGAGGAGATACGCAGTATTTT. It is translated as CASSAGLARGDTQYF.

As regards this clone: Compared with germline, one end of the junction differs, possibly owing to a read error. This chain connects TRBV30 to TRBJ2-1; D gene ambiguous. The CDR3 spans 12 residues. Germline loops: CDR1 GTSNPN, CDR2 SVGIG (reference sequence). CDR3 sequence (DNA): TGTGCCTGGAGTCTCTCCTCCAATGAGCAGTTCTTC. It translates to CAWSLSSNEQFF.

The chain employs TRBV5-5 and TRBJ1-3, with D perhaps TRBD1 (5 bases). Germline loops: CDR1 SGHKS, CDR2 YYEKEE (reference sequence). V lost 1 base, J lost 0 bases, and 11 bases lay in between. This CDR3 comprises 16 residues. CDR3 residues: CASSLLGTSSGNTIYF. The CDR3 DNA reads TGTGCCAGCAGCTTGCTGGGGACTAGCTCTGGAAACACCATATATTTT.

V usage is TRBV23-1 and J usage is TRBJ1-1; D ambiguous. TRBV23-1 is noted as an ORF with a role that remains uncertain. CDR3 size: 15 residues. The V gene lost 0 bases and the J gene lost 1 base, with 9 bases spanning the gap. The CDR3 nucleotides are TGCGCCAGCAGTCAATCGTCCGGGGAGAACACTGAAGCTTTCTTT. It codes for CASSQSSGENTEAFF.